The clone carrying this T cell receptor (beta chain) occurred a few times. Its antigen is not known. The data were taken from a study of regulatory T cells in long-lasting Graves disease. Study-wide results and limits: Whereas 966 public clonotypes were shared by new patients, persistent patients shared more, at about 2,500.

Time point described: persistent/refractory GD, antithyroid drugs over 5 years with positive TRAb. Scientists built the TCR library using RNA that was extracted from PBMCs. In building TCR beta libraries, iRepertoire HTBI primers were used together with Arm-PCR of CDR3 regions. TCRdb reprocessed the multiplex PCR reads via MiXCR and lists one record per CDR3 protein. The sample has about 290,000 distinct CDR3 sequences, 20% to 25% seen once; the top ten hold roughly three fifths. After removal of 5 bases from V and 4 bases from J, the junction contained 10 bases not matched to a gene. Germline V lookup: CDR1 LNHDA, CDR2 SQIVND (reference sequence). CDR3 length: 15 amino acids.

Source: peripheral blood mononuclear cells (PBMCs), taken when the disease was refractory, from a patient treated with antithyroid drugs. V gene TRBV19 combines with J gene TRBJ2-7; 8 nucleotides align to TRBD2. The source is a female donor with Graves disease. The CDR3 region is CASSGRAGEGYEQYF. For the CDR3, the DNA is TGTGCCAGTAGTGGCCGAGCGGGAGAGGGATACGAGCAGTACTTC.